Each of the 21 T cell receptor beta chains below was sequenced from the same sample in a study of T-cell reconstitution after alpha-beta-depleted transplantation in children. Unique molecular identifiers were used in preparing the TCRbeta library. TCRdb reprocessed the PCR reads with MiXCR, giving one entry per CDR3 protein. The table lists hundreds of thousands of distinct CDR3 sequences, around 15% of them singletons. The source material was PBMCs, mostly from graft donor cells, sampled 360 days after TCRalphabeta/CD19-depleted stem cell transplant. The receptors were sampled from a male patient under 10 years old who had a stem cell transplant for acute lymphoblastic leukemia, so the T cells may come from the graft donor.

This clonotype occurred a few times. CDR3 DNA: TGCGCCAGCAGCTTGGGGGGGCTGGGGCCCACTGAAGCTTTCTTT. Its translation: CASSLGGLGPTEAFF. V usage is TRBV5-1 and J usage is TRBJ1-1, with D possibly TRBD1 on 6 matching bases. The length of the CDR3 is 15 residues. Germline V lookup: CDR1 SGHRS, CDR2 YFSETQ. The V end was cut by 0 bases, the J end by 4 bases, with 13 bases between.

This clonotype was detected only a few times. V and J are TRBV9 and TRBJ2-3; no reliable D call. The CDR3 is 14 residues long. The V gene's germline CDR1 is SGDLS and CDR2 YYNGEE. V was trimmed by 5 bases and J by 2 bases, leaving 12 bases between them. CDR3 loop: CASRALRHTDTQYF. The CDR3 bases are TGTGCCAGCAGGGCCCTTCGTCACACAGATACGCAGTATTTT. Full variable domain (rest looked up from reference TRBV9 and TRBJ2-3): DSGVTQTPKHLITATGQRVTLRCSPRSGDLSVYWYQQSLDQGLQFLIQYYNGEERAKGNILERFSAQQFPDLHSELNLSSLELGDSALYFCASRALRHTDTQYFGPGTRLTVL.

The chain combines TRBV15 with TRBJ2-3, with D tentatively TRBD1 or TRBD2 (5 bases each). Germline loops: CDR1 LNHNV, CDR2 YYDKDF (reference sequence). This CDR3 is 17 amino acids long. V was trimmed by 0 bases and J by 0 bases, leaving 13 bases between them. CDR3 sequence: CATSRDWDATSTDTQYF. The DNA of the CDR3 is TGTGCCACCAGCAGAGATTGGGACGCGACTAGCACAGATACGCAGTATTTT.

This clonotype was detected only a few times. The chain links TRBV4-3 to TRBJ1-5, with D hard to call. The germline gives CDR1 LGHNA, CDR2 YSLEER. This CDR3 has 13 amino acids. Trimming cost V 0 bases and J 7 bases, with 7 bases left between them. CDR3 loop: CASSQDLGQPQHF. Written as DNA, the CDR3 is TGCGCCAGCAGCCAAGATCTAGGGCAGCCCCAGCATTTT.

The V gene is TRBV11-1, the J gene TRBJ1-5; no clear D gene. The CDR3 length is 14 residues. Trimming took off 3 bases at V and 7 bases at J, with 13 bases between the two ends. Germline CDR1 reads SGHAT; CDR2 reads FQDESV (reference sequence). The CDR3 spells CASSFEGIGQPQHF. The DNA of the CDR3 is TGTGCCAGCAGCTTCGAGGGAATCGGGCAGCCCCAGCATTTT. The full variable domain, its missing parts supplied by reference TRBV11-1 and TRBJ1-5, is EAEVAQSPRYKITEKSQAVAFWCDPISGHATLYWYRQILGQGPELLVQFQDESVVDDSQLPKDRFSAERLKGVDSTLKIQPAELGDSAMYLCASSFEGIGQPQHFGDGTRLSIL.

V usage is TRBV28 and J usage is TRBJ1-1; 8 nucleotides align to TRBD1. V lost 4 bases and J lost 11; bases outside the gene matches: 9. The CDR3 extends over 13 amino acids. Germline V CDR1 and CDR2: MDHEN, SYDVKM. The CDR3 DNA sequence: TGTGCCAGCAGTTGGAGCAGGGGGCTTTGGGCTTTCTTT. Amino acids: CASSWSRGLWAFF.

The genes are TRBV2 and TRBJ2-1, with 9 nucleotides matching TRBD1. The J segment lost 3 bases and the V segment lost 11 bases, leaving 20 bases of the junction unmatched. The CDR3 covers 18 residues. Germline loops: CDR1 SNHLY, CDR2 FYNNEI. The CDR3 bases are TGTGCCTTCAGTTTCTGGACAGGGGATCCCCGGTTCTACAATGAGCAGTTCTTC. Residues: CAFSFWTGDPRFYNEQFF.

This clonotype was detected a few times. The chain combines TRBV4-3 with TRBJ2-3, with 11 bases identical to TRBD1. V was pared by 2 bases and J by 1 base, with 5 bases of the junction left unmatched. CDR1 is LGHNA, CDR2 YSLEER, per germline. The CDR3 is 17 amino acids. The CDR3 loop reads CASSQPRTGGGTDTQYF. The CDR3 nucleotides read TGCGCCAGCAGCCAACCCAGGACAGGGGGCGGCACAGATACGCAGTATTTT.

This chain connects TRBV10-2 to TRBJ2-1; 7 nucleotides align to TRBD2. The germline gives CDR1 WSHSY, CDR2 SAAADI. V dropped 10 bases and J dropped 5; count of bases not matched to a gene: 11. There are 14 residues in the CDR3. The CDR3 sequence is CATGGGTGHNEQFF. The CDR3, as DNA: TGCGCCACTGGGGGGGGGACTGGCCACAATGAGCAGTTCTTC.

In this sample, this clonotype turned up a few times. The chain combines TRBV29-1 with TRBJ2-7; no clear D gene. Trimming took 6 bases from V and 5 from J, leaving 8 bases between them. Germline lookup yields CDR1 SQVTM and CDR2 ANQGSEA. The CDR3 has 10 amino acids. CDR3 DNA: TGCAGCGTCGAAATGAACGAGCAGTACTTC. Its protein is CSVEMNEQYF.

This chain uses TRBV6-5 with TRBJ2-5, with TRBD2 identical over 11 bases. Trimming removed 4 bases from V and 5 bases from J; junction bases left unmatched: 6. The germline gives CDR1 MNHEY, CDR2 SVGAGI. The CDR3 is made up of 15 amino acids. The CDR3 DNA follows: TGTGCCAGCAGTTCCATAGCGGGAGGGCGGGAGACCCAGTACTTC. This gives the protein CASSSIAGGRETQYF.

As to this clonotype: One base away lies a much larger clone, so this may be a sequencing read error. This chain joins TRBV28 and TRBJ1-1, with D unresolved. Germline loops: CDR1 MDHEN, CDR2 SYDVKM. V was trimmed by 4 bases and J by 6 bases, leaving 12 bases between them. The CDR3 loop spans 13 amino acids. CDR3 protein: CASSSPSIPEAFF. The CDR3 DNA sequence: TGTGCCAGCAGTTCGCCCTCTATCCCTGAAGCTTTCTTT.

This clonotype showed up many times. J is TRBJ2-1 and V is TRBV29-1; 7 bases match TRBD2. The germline CDR1 and CDR2 sequences are SQVTM and ANQGSEA. CDR3 length: 11 residues. The CDR3 loop is CFAAGLNEQFF. In DNA form, the CDR3 reads TGCTTCGCAGCGGGACTCAATGAGCAGTTCTTC.

This chain uses TRBV2 with TRBJ2-7; D unclear. V lost 7 bases to trimming and J lost 7 bases, with 20 bases between them. The CDR3 runs 14 residues. Germline V gene lookup returns CDR1 SNHLY and CDR2 FYNNEI. The CDR3 coding sequence is TGTGCCAGCATCCCCGACTTTTCTTCGCGAGAGCAGTACTTC. Its protein is CASIPDFSSREQYF.

This clonotype was counted between two and nine times. The rearrangement links TRBV27 to TRBJ2-1; 11 bases are a match to TRBD2. The CDR3 runs to 18 residues. CDR1 and CDR2 from the germline V gene are MNHEY and SMNVEV (reference sequence). V lost 4 bases and J lost 8; bases outside the gene matches: 16. CDR3 sequence reads: CASSSPLISGRGIDEQFF. The CDR3, as DNA: TGTGCCAGCAGTTCGCCTTTAATTAGCGGGAGGGGGATTGATGAGCAGTTCTTC.

This clonotype was observed a few times. The rearrangement joins TRBV7-8 to TRBJ2-5, with 7 bases lining up with TRBD1. The CDR3 consists of 13 residues. V was clipped by 5 bases and J by 4 bases; unmatched bases: 4. The germline V gene encodes CDR1 SGHVS and CDR2 FQNEAQ. CDR3 sequence (DNA): TGTGCCAGCAGCGTGGGACAGCGAGAGACCCAGTACTTC. This codes for CASSVGQRETQYF. Looking up the rest from reference TRBV7-8 and TRBJ2-5 gives the full variable domain: GAGVSQSPRYKVAKRGQDVALRCDPISGHVSLFWYQQALGQGPEFLTYFQNEAQLDKSGLPSDRFFAERPEGSVSTLKIQRTQQEDSAVYLCASSVGQRETQYFGPGTRLLVL.

This clonotype was counted between two and nine times. This chain uses TRBV28 with TRBJ2-5, with TRBD1 matching 8 bases. The CDR3 is 15 amino acids. With 6 bases clipped from V and 6 bases from J, the junction kept 12 bases outside the gene matches. Germline V gene lookup returns CDR1 MDHEN and CDR2 SYDVKM. CDR3 sequence: CASSLTGVSSQTQYF. The CDR3 DNA reads TGTGCCAGCAGCTTGACAGGGGTATCGTCACAGACCCAGTACTTC.

The chain uses TRBV28 and TRBJ2-6; 9 bases align to TRBD1. Per the germline V gene, CDR1 is MDHEN and CDR2 is SYDVKM. This CDR3 is 16 amino acids long. Trimming cost V 7 bases and J 2 bases; bases outside gene matches: 6. The CDR3 nucleotides are TGTGCCAGCAAAACAGGGGGCGCTACTGGGGCCAACGTCCTGACTTTC. It encodes CASKTGGATGANVLTF.

The CDR3 DNA reads as TGTGCCAGCAGTTTCAATCAGGTTAATTCACCCCTCCACTTT. Protein: CASSFNQVNSPLHF. The chain joins TRBV12-3 or TRBV12-4 to TRBJ1-6, with unresolved D. The V gene lost 3 bases and the J gene lost 6 bases, with 9 bases spanning the gap. The CDR3 has 14 amino acids.

The J gene is TRBJ2-3, the V gene TRBV7-9, with 11 nucleotides matching TRBD2. With V trimmed by 5 bases and J by 2 bases, 6 bases remained unmatched. The CDR3 consists of 16 residues. In germline, CDR1 is SEHNR, CDR2 FQNEAQ (reference sequence). The DNA for the CDR3 is TGTGCCAGCAGCCACCTAGCGGGAGGCCCCACAGATACGCAGTATTTT. Translating gives CASSHLAGGPTDTQYF.

This clonotype appeared a few times. The rearrangement uses TRBV27 and TRBJ2-7, with unresolved D. CDR1 and CDR2 (germline): MNHEY, SMNVEV (reference sequence). The length of the CDR3 is 11 residues. V was trimmed by 4 bases and J by 7 bases, leaving 8 bases between them. This chain's CDR3 is CASSSFKEQYF. CDR3 sequence (DNA): TGTGCCAGCAGTTCATTCAAGGAGCAGTACTTC.